The TCR beta chain described here comes from a study of Graves' ophthalmopathy and Graves' hyperthyroidism. The CDR3 consists of 18 residues. Germline V gene sequence: CDR1 MRHNA, CDR2 SNTAGT. The V gene lost 6 bases and the J gene lost 0 bases, with 21 bases spanning the gap. This clonotype has at least ten counts. Its antigen remains unidentified. Findings and limits, study-wide: Detection in blood was also observed for most expanded thyroid clonotypes above 0.001 frequency. Sensitivity reached 85% to 90% and specificity about 80% for a 13-signature model separating ophthalmopathy from stable hyperthyroidism.

The TCR beta CDR3 regions underwent amplification from RNA transcripts. RT-PCR in the first round used HTBI primers; a second-round multiplex PCR followed. One entry per CDR3 protein, called by TCRdb with MiXCR from the multiplex PCR reads. The sample has a few hundred thousand distinct CDR3 sequences; just over 15% are singletons. V gene TRBV6-4 combines with J gene TRBJ1-3; tentatively, D is TRBD1 (5 bases). The TCR comes from a woman younger than 30 with stable Graves' hyperthyroidism. Sequencing used peripheral blood. The CDR3 is CASSQLAPGTVSGNTIYF. CDR3 sequence (DNA): TGTGCCAGCAGCCAACTGGCCCCAGGGACCGTCTCTGGAAACACCATATATTTT.